A single sample gave rise to the 3 T cell receptor beta chains below, sequenced in a study of blood T cell repertoires in COVID-19. Using immunoSEQ multiplex PCR, the repertoire was profiled, and TCRdb retains in-frame clones only, with some absent. Seen here are about 160,000 clones, about 83% observed once, and the top ten hold around 8.1%. Sequences were obtained from peripheral blood. These receptors were collected from a man aged 55-75 years with acute or convalescent COVID-19.

J is TRBJ1-2 and V is TRBV2; D may be TRBD1 (6 bases). Deletions cut 1 base from V and 3 bases from J, with 18 bases between. This CDR3 comprises 17 residues. Germline-derived CDR1 and CDR2 are SNHLY and FYNNEI. In DNA form, the CDR3 reads TGTGCCAGCAGTGAAGGGCCGAGTAACAGGGTCGACTATGGCTACACCTTC. As protein: CASSEGPSNRVDYGYTF.

The rearrangement joins TRBV3-1 (or the pseudogene TRBV3-2) to TRBJ2-2; D gene ambiguous. V was pared by 4 bases and J by 2 bases, with 2 bases between. The CDR3 has 12 amino acids. Germline lookup yields CDR1 LGHDT and CDR2 YNNKEL (reference sequence). As DNA, the CDR3 is TGTGCCAGCAGCCTAAACACCGGGGAGCTGTTTTTT. It translates to CASSLNTGELFF.

The gene calls are TRBV7-8 and TRBJ2-3; 7 bases map to TRBD2. Germline V gene lookup returns CDR1 SGHVS and CDR2 FQNEAQ. With 1 base clipped from V and 14 bases from J, the junction kept 9 bases outside the gene matches. This CDR3 has 13 amino acids. CDR3 protein: CASSLVLVSGPYF. Written as DNA, the CDR3 is TGTGCCAGCAGCTTAGTTCTAGTTAGCGGGCCGTATTTT. The whole variable domain, remainder taken from reference TRBV7-8 and TRBJ2-3, is GAGVSQSPRYKVAKRGQDVALRCDPISGHVSLFWYQQALGQGPEFLTYFQNEAQLDKSGLPSDRFFAERPEGSVSTLKIQRTQQEDSAVYLCASSLVLVSGPYFGPGTRLTVL.